This T cell receptor beta chain was observed in a study of regulatory T cells in long-lasting Graves disease. Time point noted: persistent/refractory GD, antithyroid drugs over 5 years with positive TRAb. RNA extracted from PBMCs served as the sequencing template. Arm-PCR of CDR3 regions with iRepertoire HTBI primers generated TCR beta libraries. TCRdb used MiXCR to reprocess the multiplex PCR reads, holding one entry per CDR3 protein. This sample carries roughly 490,000 distinct CDR3 sequences, roughly 22% of them seen once, and the ten largest clones take about 12%. CDR1 is SGHAT, CDR2 FQNNGV, per germline. The length of the CDR3 is 17 residues. V was pared by 4 bases and J by 0 bases, with 16 bases between.

J is TRBJ1-3 and V is TRBV11-2, with a weak D call TRBD1 (6 bases). Sequences were derived from peripheral blood mononuclear cells (PBMCs), sampled when the disease was refractory, from a patient treated with antithyroid drugs. The TCR sequence derives from a female donor with Graves disease. The DNA of the CDR3 is TGTGCCAGCAGCTCATTACGGGACACCCTCTCTGGAAACACCATATATTTT. Translation gives CASSSLRDTLSGNTIYF.